This entry features one T cell receptor beta chain sequence. These data are taken from a study of T cell responses to AZD1222 COVID-19 vaccine. Germline trimming cut 3 bases from V and 4 bases from J; bases unmatched to any gene: 7. CDR3 length equals 15 residues. Germline assignment: CDR1 MGHRA and CDR2 YSYEKL. Produced via immunoSEQ multiplex PCR; TCRdb's table is partial and in-frame only. The table records over 130,000 clones, about 94% of them present only once. The sequences come from peripheral blood, collected 28 days after the second AZD1222 dose. This sequence joins TRBV4-1 and TRBJ2-7; 9 bases align to TRBD1. The sequence was obtained from an adult who received the AZD1222 COVID-19 vaccine. CDR3 protein: CASSQGGTGMYEQYF. DNA of the CDR3: TGCGCCAGCAGCCAGGGAGGGACAGGGATGTACGAGCAGTACTTC.